The source of this TCR beta chain is a study of shared clonotypes between healthy human individuals. Trimming pared 0 bases from V and 0 bases from J, leaving 10 bases between. The germline gives CDR1 SGHRS, CDR2 YFSETQ. This CDR3 is built from 16 residues. Clones were sequenced by immunoSEQ multiplex PCR, and TCRdb holds only the in-frame ones, with some missing. The repertoire has roughly 640,000 clones, about 74% of them found once; the top ten carry 1.5% to 2%. The J gene is TRBJ1-3, the V gene TRBV5-1, with D unclear. The receptor was derived from a woman under 40 in good health. What was sequenced was memory CD4+ T cells sorted from blood. The subset was: CD45RA-negative fraction. CDR3 coding DNA: TGCGCCAGCAGCTTGGGGCCCCGGAGCTCTGGAAACACCATATATTTT. This gives the protein CASSLGPRSSGNTIYF.